Sequencing of this T cell receptor (beta chain) was carried out in a study of OX40 agonist ivuxolimab in advanced cancers. The overall study: With a range of about 23 to 90, age averaged approximately 54 years, and around 80% were male.

V gave up 4 bases and J gave up 5 bases, with 15 bases separating them. Germline V CDR1 and CDR2: MDHEN, SYDVKM. The CDR3 runs 15 residues. General study points: Clonal expansion was seen in CD4+ and CD8+ blood T cells by week 6 at 0.1 to 3.0 mg/kg.

Regarding this clone: The antigen is not known.

Libraries were prepared by immunoSEQ multiplex PCR; TCRdb keeps only in-frame clonotypes and omits some of them. The repertoire holds approximately 77,000 clones, with about nine tenths as singletons. The gene calls are TRBV28 and TRBJ2-1; D perhaps matches TRBD2 (6 bases). The TCR was taken from an adult with an advanced solid tumor such as melanoma, head and neck, liver or kidney cancer. Here the sequenced sample was CD4+ or CD8+ T cells sorted from blood, taken in a trial of the OX40 agonist ivuxolimab. For the CDR3, the DNA is TGTGCCAGCAGTTCCTTCGGGAGTCACCACAATGAGCAGTTCTTC. It specifies CASSSFGSHHNEQFF. Using reference TRBV28 and TRBJ2-1 for the parts outside the CDR3, the full variable domain is DVKVTQSSRYLVKRTGEKVFLECVQDMDHENMFWYRQDPGLGLRLIYFSYDVKMKEKGDIPEGYSVSREKKERFSLILESASTNQTSMYLCASSSFGSHHNEQFFGPGTRLTVL.